The clone carrying this T cell receptor (beta chain) was observed a few times. The Seattle patients, enrolled during active infection, were followed longitudinally. The CDR3 has 12 amino acids. V shed 3 bases and J shed 11 bases, with 16 bases lying between them. CDR1 and CDR2 from the germline V gene are DFQATT and SNEGSKA (reference sequence). This sample stems from a study of blood T cell repertoires in COVID-19. Study details: Sites in the United States, Italy and Spain provided acute and convalescent COVID-19 samples. T cells, B-cell-depleted T cells, or PBMCs provided the cDNA or gDNA that served as material.

As originally analysed: Reference gene primer amplification in the assay estimated nucleated cell counts. The protocol was immunoSEQ multiplex PCR, while the TCRdb copy is restricted to in-frame clones and leaves out a portion. That table gives V, J and clone size, and the DNA gave D and trimming. The data contain 300,000 to 350,000 clones, roughly 87% of them singletons. The V and J genes are TRBV20-1 and TRBJ1-1; tentatively, D is TRBD1 (5 bases). The sequencing sample was made of peripheral blood. The receptor's source is a woman aged 60-75 years with COVID-19, enrolled during active disease. For the CDR3, the DNA is TGCAGTGCTAGTAATGGGGCGGCCGGTGCTTTCTTT. This sequence encodes CSASNGAAGAFF.